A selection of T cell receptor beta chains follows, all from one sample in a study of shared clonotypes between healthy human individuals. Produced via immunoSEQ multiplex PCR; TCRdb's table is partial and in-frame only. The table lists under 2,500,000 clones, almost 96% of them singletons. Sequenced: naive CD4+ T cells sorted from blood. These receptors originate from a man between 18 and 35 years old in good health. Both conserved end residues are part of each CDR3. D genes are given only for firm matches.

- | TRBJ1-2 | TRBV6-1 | TGTGCCAGCAGTGAAACGGTTGGGTTCTATGGCTACACCTTC | CASSETVGFYGYTF
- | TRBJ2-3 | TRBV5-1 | TGCGCCAGCAGCTTGGGACCCCAGGATACGCAGTATTTT | CASSLGPQDTQYF
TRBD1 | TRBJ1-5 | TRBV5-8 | TGTGCCAGCAGCTTGGTCTACGGGACAGGGAATCAGCCCCAGCATTTT | CASSLVYGTGNQPQHF
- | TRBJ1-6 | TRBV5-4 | TGTGCCAGCAGCTTGGGACGGTTGGGGAGGACACCCCTCCACTTT | CASSLGRLGRTPLHF
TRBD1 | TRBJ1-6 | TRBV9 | TGTGCCAGCAGCCAAACGGGACAGGGGGCAAATTCACCCCTCCACTTT | CASSQTGQGANSPLHF
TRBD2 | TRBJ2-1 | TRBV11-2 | TGTGCCAGCAGCTTGGGACTAGCGGGCCATGAGCAGTTCTTC | CASSLGLAGHEQFF
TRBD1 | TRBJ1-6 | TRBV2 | TGTGCCAGCAGGCCGACGGGACAGGAAAATTCACCCCTCCACTTT | CASRPTGQENSPLHF
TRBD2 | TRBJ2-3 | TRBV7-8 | TGTGCCAGCAGCCTTATAGCGGGTGTTATAACAGATACGCAGTATTTT | CASSLIAGVITDTQYF
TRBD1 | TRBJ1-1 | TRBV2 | TGTGCCAGAACGGGACAGACCCTGAACACTGAAGCTTTCTTT | CARTGQTLNTEAFF
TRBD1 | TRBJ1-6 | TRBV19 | TGTGCCAGTAGTTCGGTACAGGGGCCGAGCCAACCCCTCCACTTT | CASSSVQGPSQPLHF
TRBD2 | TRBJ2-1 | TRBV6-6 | TGTGCCAGCAGTTACGTTAGCGGGGGTGGCAATGAGCAGTTCTTC | CASSYVSGGGNEQFF